Listed below are T cell receptor beta chains from one sample, sequenced in a study of beta chain features in type 1 diabetes. The data were produced by immunoSEQ multiplex PCR, yet TCRdb's version contains in-frame clones alone and is incomplete. The data show around 150,000 clones, roughly 10% seen once. Sequencing used central memory CD4+ T cells from blood. These receptors all come from a woman between 25 and 40 years old with type 1 diabetes. Both conserved end residues are part of each CDR3. A D gene is named only where the DNA matches it firmly. Clone size, where shown, is once, few, many, or a class for clones that have expanded.

D: NA; size: NA; length: 13; J: TRBJ2-1; V: TRBV7-9; DNA: TGTGCCAGCAGCTTTGGAGGAGACAATGAGCAGTTCTTC; CDR3: CASSFGGDNEQFF
D: TRBD1; size: few; length: 16; J: TRBJ2-5; V: TRBV29-1; DNA: TGCAGCGTTTTTGAGCCCCGACAGGGGGCGCGGGAGACCCAGTACTTC; CDR3: CSVFEPRQGARETQYF
D: NA; size: NA; length: 14; J: TRBJ2-7; V: TRBV30; DNA: TGTGCCTGGAGTGTACAGGAGGGGGCAAACGAGCAGTACTTC; CDR3: CAWSVQEGANEQYF
D: TRBD1; size: many; length: 14; J: TRBJ1-3; V: TRBV27; DNA: TGTGCCAGCAGTTCCGGGACAGGGGGAAACACCATATATTTT; CDR3: CASSSGTGGNTIYF
D: TRBD2; size: NA; length: 14; J: TRBJ2-7; V: TRBV5-1; DNA: TGCGCCAGCAGCTTGGGAGCGGGGCCCGACGAGCAGTACTTC; CDR3: CASSLGAGPDEQYF
D: NA; size: many; length: 15; J: TRBJ2-6; V: TRBV5-1; DNA: TGCGCCAGCACCCAAACAGTGTCTGGGGCCAACGTCCTGACTTTC; CDR3: CASTQTVSGANVLTF
D: NA; size: NA; length: 15; J: TRBJ1-5; V: TRBV5-1; DNA: TGCGCCAGCAGCTCGGGAGTTGGTCTTGCGGAGCCCCAGCATTTT; CDR3: CASSSGVGLAEPQHF
D: TRBD2; size: NA; length: 16; J: TRBJ2-5; V: TRBV28; DNA: TGTGCCAGCAGGTCCGGATCGGGAGGCGGGTCAGAGACCCAGTACTTC; CDR3: CASRSGSGGGSETQYF
D: NA; size: few; length: 13; J: TRBJ2-1; V: TRBV11-3; DNA: TGTGCCAGCAGCGTTACACAGGGCTATGAGCAGTTCTTC; CDR3: CASSVTQGYEQFF
D: TRBD2; size: few; length: 16; J: TRBJ2-5; V: TRBV7-9; DNA: TGTGCCAGCAGACCAAGACTAGCGGGAGCGCAAGAGACCCAGTACTTC; CDR3: CASRPRLAGAQETQYF
D: NA; size: few; length: 17; J: TRBJ1-5; V: TRBV4-2; DNA: TGTGCCAGCAGCCATTCCCCACGGGGTTATAGCAATCAGCCCCAGCATTTT; CDR3: CASSHSPRGYSNQPQHF
D: TRBD2; size: NA; length: 17; J: TRBJ2-3; V: TRBV11-3; DNA: TGTGCCAGCAGCTTAGGACCCAAGCGGGAGCGGGCAGATACGCAGTATTTT; CDR3: CASSLGPKRERADTQYF
D: TRBD1; size: NA; length: 14; J: TRBJ1-1; V: TRBV18; DNA: TGTGCCAGCTCACCGGGACAGGGGCGGAGTGAAGCTTTCTTT; CDR3: CASSPGQGRSEAFF
D: NA; size: NA; length: 13; J: TRBJ1-2; V: TRBV9; DNA: TGTGCCAGCAGAGGACAGTTTCAGGATGGCTACACCTTC; CDR3: CASRGQFQDGYTF
D: TRBD2; size: few; length: 14; J: TRBJ2-7; V: TRBV29-1; DNA: TGCAGCGTTGTCCTAGCGGGAGCTGGTCGCGAGCAGTACTTC; CDR3: CSVVLAGAGREQYF
D: NA; size: NA; length: 15; J: TRBJ2-6; V: TRBV30; DNA: TGTGCCTGGAGTGTATGGGGGGCTGGGGCCAACGTCCTGACTTTC; CDR3: CAWSVWGAGANVLTF
D: TRBD2; size: NA; length: 16; J: TRBJ2-3; V: TRBV18; DNA: TGTGCCAGCTCGCCCGCGGCGGGAGTAGGCACAGATACGCAGTATTTT; CDR3: CASSPAAGVGTDTQYF
D: NA; size: NA; length: 16; J: TRBJ2-3; V: TRBV19; DNA: TGTGCCAGTAGTGTCGAACTTCCAGGGGGCACAGATACGCAGTATTTT; CDR3: CASSVELPGGTDTQYF
D: NA; size: NA; length: 13; J: TRBJ2-1; V: TRBV15; DNA: TGTGCCACCAGCAGAGTCTCGGGGAATGAGCAGTTCTTC; CDR3: CATSRVSGNEQFF
D: NA; size: NA; length: 13; J: TRBJ2-3; V: TRBV6-5; DNA: TGTGCCAGCAGTTCGACACACACAGATACGCAGTATTTT; CDR3: CASSSTHTDTQYF
D: NA; size: NA; length: 13; J: TRBJ2-3; V: TRBV5-1; DNA: TGCGCCAGCAGCTTGGGGGCCACAGATACGCAGTATTTT; CDR3: CASSLGATDTQYF
D: NA; size: NA; length: 16; J: TRBJ2-7; V: TRBV5-4; DNA: TGTGCCAGCAGCTTCTCCCTTAGGGGAGGTTACGACGAGCAGTACTTC; CDR3: CASSFSLRGGYDEQYF
D: TRBD1; size: few; length: 13; J: TRBJ2-1; V: TRBV7-7; DNA: TGTGCTAGCAGCCGAGACAGGGAAGATGAGCAGTTCTTC; CDR3: CASSRDREDEQFF
D: TRBD1; size: few; length: 13; J: TRBJ2-7; V: TRBV10-3; DNA: TGTGCCATCAGCCTGGACAGGGTCGACGAGCAGTACTTC; CDR3: CAISLDRVDEQYF
D: TRBD2; size: NA; length: 15; J: TRBJ2-5; V: TRBV30; DNA: TGTGCCTGGAGTCGGGACTACCAGGACCAAGAGACCCAGTACTTC; CDR3: CAWSRDYQDQETQYF
D: TRBD2; size: NA; length: 17; J: TRBJ2-7; V: TRBV14; DNA: TGTGCCAGCAGCCAAGTGCATGGTCCGGGACTAGCGTACGAGCAGTACTTC; CDR3: CASSQVHGPGLAYEQYF
D: TRBD2; size: many; length: 15; J: TRBJ2-7; V: TRBV5-1; DNA: TGCGCCAGCAGCTTGTGGGCTAGCGGGGCCCAGGAGCAGTACTTC; CDR3: CASSLWASGAQEQYF
D: NA; size: NA; length: 14; J: TRBJ1-2; V: TRBV5-1; DNA: TGCGCCAGCAGCTTGGCTCCAGGGAATAGTGGCTACACCTTC; CDR3: CASSLAPGNSGYTF
D: TRBD2; size: NA; length: 15; J: TRBJ2-1; V: TRBV5-1; DNA: TGCGCCAGCAGCTCGGAGCGGGAGGGAGGAAATGAGCAGTTCTTC; CDR3: CASSSEREGGNEQFF
D: NA; size: few; length: 12; J: TRBJ2-1; V: TRBV6-5; DNA: TGTGCCAGCAGTGACGGAGGTCATGAGCAGTTCTTC; CDR3: CASSDGGHEQFF
D: NA; size: NA; length: 14; J: TRBJ2-2; V: TRBV2; DNA: TGTGCCAGCAGCTATAACGGAGGGGCCGGGGAGCTGTTTTTT; CDR3: CASSYNGGAGELFF
D: NA; size: few; length: 15; J: TRBJ2-3; V: TRBV9; DNA: TGTGCCAGCAGCGCCACTAGATTTGTGCCAGATACGCAGTATTTT; CDR3: CASSATRFVPDTQYF
D: NA; size: few; length: 15; J: TRBJ1-5; V: TRBV6-1; DNA: TGTGCCAGCAACCCAAACGTCGGGGTGGAGCAGCCCCAGCATTTT; CDR3: CASNPNVGVEQPQHF
D: NA; size: NA; length: 13; J: TRBJ1-2; V: TRBV15; DNA: TGTGCCACCAGCAGAGACGGGGTGTATGGCTACACCTTC; CDR3: CATSRDGVYGYTF
D: TRBD1; size: few; length: 14; J: TRBJ1-5; V: TRBV5-1; DNA: TGCGCCAGCAGCTTGCTAGGGGGCGATCAGCCCCAGCATTTT; CDR3: CASSLLGGDQPQHF
D: NA; size: NA; length: 12; J: TRBJ2-7; V: TRBV10-2; DNA: TGCGCCAGCCGGGACTCTTCCACGGGGCAGTACTTC; CDR3: CASRDSSTGQYF
D: NA; size: few; length: 15; J: TRBJ2-3; V: TRBV6-1; DNA: TGTGCCAGCAGTGAAGCGGCGGACTACACAGATACGCAGTATTTT; CDR3: CASSEAADYTDTQYF
D: NA; size: NA; length: 15; J: TRBJ1-5; V: TRBV4-1; DNA: TGCGCCAGCAGCCAATTACAGAATAGCAATCAGCCCCAGCATTTT; CDR3: CASSQLQNSNQPQHF
D: NA; size: NA; length: 14; J: TRBJ2-1; V: TRBV6-5; DNA: TGTGCCAGCAGCACAACAGGGACCGGCAATGAGCAGTTCTTC; CDR3: CASSTTGTGNEQFF
D: NA; size: NA; length: 14; J: TRBJ2-5; V: TRBV7-9; DNA: TGTGCCAGCAGCTTCATCAGGGGCCAAGAGACCCAGTACTTC; CDR3: CASSFIRGQETQYF
D: NA; size: NA; length: 12; J: TRBJ1-1; V: TRBV7-2; DNA: TGTGCCAGCAGCACCCGGGGGGTAGGAGCTTTCTTT; CDR3: CASSTRGVGAFF
D: NA; size: few; length: 14; J: TRBJ2-7; V: TRBV18; DNA: TGTGCCAGCTCCCGGGACACCCACTCCTACGAGCAGTACTTC; CDR3: CASSRDTHSYEQYF
D: NA; size: NA; length: 15; J: TRBJ1-2; V: TRBV7-9; DNA: TGTGCCAGCCGTCCGACCAGGACTGCGAACTATGGCTACACCTTC; CDR3: CASRPTRTANYGYTF
D: NA; size: few; length: 16; J: TRBJ2-1; V: TRBV11-3; DNA: TGTGCCAGCAGCTTAGACGGGTCGGGAGTACATGATGAGCAGTTCTTC; CDR3: CASSLDGSGVHDEQFF
D: TRBD2; size: NA; length: 14; J: TRBJ2-7; V: TRBV6-6; DNA: TGTGCCAGCACCTTCTCGGGGACTAGCTACGAGCAGTACTTC; CDR3: CASTFSGTSYEQYF
D: TRBD1; size: few; length: 13; J: TRBJ1-2; V: TRBV5-4; DNA: TGTGCCAGCAGCGACAGGGGGCTCTATGGCTACACCTTC; CDR3: CASSDRGLYGYTF
D: NA; size: NA; length: 14; J: TRBJ1-1; V: TRBV7-3; DNA: TGTGCCAGCAGCTTCTCGCCGGGAGAGACTGAAGCTTTCTTT; CDR3: CASSFSPGETEAFF
D: NA; size: NA; length: 14; J: TRBJ1-2; V: TRBV6-6; DNA: TGTGCCAGCAGTTACGGTTCGGGGAACTATGGCTACACCTTC; CDR3: CASSYGSGNYGYTF
D: NA; size: NA; length: 13; J: TRBJ1-5; V: TRBV5-1; DNA: TGCGCCAGCAGCTTGGGTTCAGGTCAGCCCCAGCATTTT; CDR3: CASSLGSGQPQHF
D: NA; size: few; length: 13; J: TRBJ1-2; V: TRBV28; DNA: TGTGCCAGCAGCGAGGAGGGGCGACGTGGCTACACCTTC; CDR3: CASSEEGRRGYTF
D: NA; size: NA; length: 10; J: TRBJ2-7; V: TRBV20-1; DNA: TGCAGTGCCGAGAATTACGAGCAGTACTTC; CDR3: CSAENYEQYF
D: NA; size: NA; length: 13; J: TRBJ1-5; V: TRBV19; DNA: TGTGCCAGTAACGACAGGCCCAATCAGCCCCAGCATTTT; CDR3: CASNDRPNQPQHF
D: NA; size: NA; length: 13; J: TRBJ1-2; V: TRBV11-3; DNA: TGTGCCAGCAGCTTAGATAGCAGTTATGGCTACACCTTC; CDR3: CASSLDSSYGYTF
D: TRBD2; size: few; length: 14; J: TRBJ2-5; V: TRBV7-9; DNA: TGTGCCAGCAGCTTCTCGGGAGGGGCAGAGACCCAGTACTTC; CDR3: CASSFSGGAETQYF